Listed here are 2 T cell receptor beta chains from one sample, sequenced in a study of graft-versus-host responses after intestinal transplantation. Their antigen targets remain unknown. Clones were sequenced by immunoSEQ multiplex PCR, and TCRdb holds only the in-frame ones, with some missing. The sample consists of 95,000 to 110,000 clones, 80% to 95% of them appearing once. The sequencing here drew on unstimulated CD8+ T cells sorted from spleen or lymph node cells, taken before intestinal transplant. The receptors were sampled from a human donor who received an intestinal transplant.

This sequence joins TRBV14 and TRBJ2-2; TRBD1 matches 9 bases. V lost 5 bases and J lost 4; bases outside the gene matches: 8. The CDR3 covers 16 residues. The germline gives CDR1 SGHDN, CDR2 FVKESK. In DNA form, the CDR3 reads TGTGCCAGCAGCGTACCGGGACAGGGCCCCACCGGGGAGCTGTTTTTT. Its protein is CASSVPGQGPTGELFF.

The V and J genes are TRBV7-7 and TRBJ2-2; D is ambiguous. Trimming stripped 5 bases from V and 6 bases from J, with 13 bases between. Per the germline V gene, CDR1 is SSHAT and CDR2 is FNYEAQ (reference sequence). CDR3 size: 14 residues. The CDR3 is CASSQTLGAGELFF. The CDR3 DNA reads TGTGCCAGCAGCCAGACCCTAGGAGCCGGGGAGCTGTTTTTT.